The text below deals with one T cell receptor beta chain. Antigen specificity is unknown. The entry originates in a study of cytomegalovirus exposure and HLA in healthy donors. Study as a whole: From HLA-typed donors, an early data release held some 80 million unique TCRs.

The study ran its PCR with 60 Vbeta and 13 Jbeta primers. Sequencing used immunoSEQ multiplex PCR; TCRdb keeps in-frame clones, though not all of them. The data hold approximately 180,000 clones, with roughly 80% observed a single time. CDR3 length: 14 residues. Trimming cost V 5 bases and J 1 base, with 11 bases left between them. Germline values: CDR1 LNHDA, CDR2 SQIVND (reference sequence). Study-wide results and caveats: TCR beta sequences reportedly predicted most subjects' HLA-A and HLA-B alleles accurately. Later on, a genetic analysis was performed. It linked a missense variant in DCLRE1C with V- and J-gene trimming of TCR beta. Earlier analysis yielded a pattern in which most TCR beta V segments were productive about 90% or about 30% of the time.

The clonotype comes from a woman between 18 and 30 years old in good health and CMV-seronegative. The rearrangement joins TRBV19 to TRBJ1-1; D gene unclear. Source material: PBMCs. The CDR3 region is CASSPLNRNTEAFF. The CDR3 DNA reads as TGTGCCAGTAGTCCCCTTAACAGGAACACTGAAGCTTTCTTT.